These T cell receptor beta chains were read from a single sample in a study of identical twins. One entry per CDR3 protein results from TCRdb running MiXCR on the 5' RACE reads. The sample has roughly 1,500,000 distinct CDR3 sequences; roughly a third are singletons. Sequences were obtained from cord blood. The receptors stem from a newborn girl in good health. Each CDR3 is given with its conserved first and last residue. A D gene is named only where the DNA matches it firmly. Size values are once, few and many counts, or a class for expanded clones, and some rows have none.

CDR3aa,CDR3nt,abundance,v_gene,j_gene,d_gene
CASSRVGGAENEQFF,TGTGCCAGCAGTCGGGTAGGGGGGGCCGAAAATGAGCAGTTCTTC,.,TRBV3-1,TRBJ2-1,.
CAISDFQVSYEQYF,TGTGCCATCAGTGACTTTCAGGTTTCCTACGAGCAGTACTTC,few,TRBV10-3,TRBJ2-7,.
CASSEGGAVTDTQYF,TGTGCCAGCAGTGAAGGGGGGGCCGTCACAGATACGCAGTATTTT,many,TRBV2,TRBJ2-3,.
CASSQETLAAGELFF,TGCGCCAGCAGCCAAGAGACGTTAGCGGCCGGGGAGCTGTTTTTT,.,TRBV4-1,TRBJ2-2,.
CSARRKVSGDYEQYF,TGCAGTGCTAGAAGGAAGGTTAGCGGGGACTACGAGCAGTACTTC,.,TRBV20-1,TRBJ2-7,TRBD2
CASSLDYATRGYF,TGTGCCAGCAGCTTAGATTACGCGACAAGGGGGTACTTC,.,TRBV11-2,TRBJ2-5,.
CSASLAGPNTGELFF,TGCAGTGCTTCCCTAGCGGGACCGAACACCGGGGAGCTGTTTTTT,.,TRBV20-1,TRBJ2-2,TRBD2
CASSFSGNSYEQYF,TGTGCCAGCAGCTTTTCGGGCAATTCGTACGAGCAGTACTTC,many,TRBV7-2,TRBJ2-7,.
CASSRFGTASTDTQYF,TGTGCCAGCAGCCGCTTCGGGACAGCTAGCACAGATACGCAGTATTTT,.,TRBV7-2,TRBJ2-3,TRBD1
CASSPRLAGVETQYF,TGTGCCAGCAGCCCCCGACTAGCGGGAGTCGAGACCCAGTACTTC,.,TRBV3-1,TRBJ2-5,TRBD2
CASSRTAPDGKLFF,TGTGCCAGCAGTCGGACCGCGCCCGACGGAAAACTGTTTTTT,.,TRBV28,TRBJ1-4,.
CASSFGTGTEAFF,TGTGCCAGCAGCTTCGGAACAGGCACTGAAGCTTTCTTT,.,TRBV5-6,TRBJ1-1,.
CASLTALSTDTQYF,TGTGCCAGCTTGACTGCCCTTAGCACAGATACGCAGTATTTT,few,TRBV2,TRBJ2-3,.
CASSRGQRLNTEAFF,TGTGCCAGCAGCCGGGGACAGAGATTAAACACTGAAGCTTTCTTT,.,TRBV14,TRBJ1-1,TRBD1
CSARDKGPTDTQYF,TGCAGTGCTAGAGATAAGGGACCTACGGATACGCAGTATTTT,.,TRBV20-1,TRBJ2-3,.
CASSQPRFSGTTDTQYF,TGCGCCAGCAGCCAACCCCGTTTTAGCGGGACAACAGATACGCAGTATTTT,.,TRBV4-1,TRBJ2-3,TRBD2
CASSQDRTFGSPLHF,TGTGCCAGCAGCCAAGATAGAACTTTTGGGTCACCCCTCCACTTT,.,TRBV3-1,TRBJ1-6,.
CASSRLDSSYEQYF,TGTGCCAGCAGTCGACTAGACAGCTCCTACGAGCAGTACTTC,many,TRBV6-1,TRBJ2-7,.
CASSPRDRGYYEQYF,TGTGCCAGCAGCCCTAGGGACAGGGGGTACTACGAGCAGTACTTC,.,TRBV9,TRBJ2-7,TRBD1
CASSVYLTGNYGYTF,TGTGCCAGCAGTGTATACTTGACGGGTAACTATGGCTACACCTTC,few,TRBV6-1,TRBJ1-2,.
CAISEPETGTGGTGELFF,TGTGCCATCAGTGAGCCGGAAACCGGGACAGGGGGCACCGGGGAGCTGTTTTTT,.,TRBV10-3,TRBJ2-2,TRBD1
CASSFVAGGLYSYEQYF,TGTGCCAGCAGTTTTGTAGCGGGAGGTCTGTACTCCTACGAGCAGTACTTC,few,TRBV28,TRBJ2-7,TRBD2
CASSGTGDVYGYTF,TGTGCCAGTAGCGGGACAGGGGACGTCTATGGCTACACCTTC,.,TRBV19,TRBJ1-2,TRBD1
CASSSGLAGMYNEQYF,TGTGCCAGCAGTTCGGGACTAGCGGGAATGTACAATGAGCAGTACTTC,.,TRBV6-6,TRBJ2-7,TRBD2
CASSLRRQFPNYGYTF,TGTGCCAGCAGCTTACGAAGACAGTTTCCTAACTATGGCTACACCTTC,.,TRBV7-9,TRBJ1-2,.
CASSQDPRGENEQFF,TGTGCCAGCAGCCAAGATCCCAGGGGGGAGAATGAGCAGTTCTTC,.,TRBV3-1,TRBJ2-1,.
CASSPTGRKETQYF,TGTGCCAGCAGCCCGACAGGGCGGAAAGAGACCCAGTACTTC,.,TRBV3-1,TRBJ2-5,TRBD1
CASLSGGNYGYTF,TGTGCCAGTCTTAGTGGCGGGAACTATGGCTACACCTTC,.,TRBV19,TRBJ1-2,.
CASSLTREMNTEAFF,TGTGCCAGCAGCCTTACCAGGGAGATGAACACTGAAGCTTTCTTT,.,TRBV7-6,TRBJ1-1,.
CSASLDRPFTYEQYF,TGCAGTGCTAGCCTCGACAGGCCGTTTACCTACGAGCAGTACTTC,.,TRBV20-1,TRBJ2-7,.
CAISESTGGNTEAFF,TGTGCCATCAGTGAGTCGACAGGGGGGAACACTGAAGCTTTCTTT,.,TRBV10-3,TRBJ1-1,TRBD1
CASSSSVRVLATNTEAFF,TGTGCCAGCAGTTCCAGCGTACGGGTCCTAGCTACGAACACTGAAGCTTTCTTT,few,TRBV11-1,TRBJ1-1,.
CASSPRGRSNANYGYTF,TGTGCCAGCAGCCCCCGGGGGCGGTCGAATGCTAACTATGGTTACACCTTC,.,TRBV7-9,TRBJ1-2,.
CASSFPRSGSASTDTQYF,TGTGCCAGCAGTTTTCCTCGTAGCGGGAGCGCTAGCACAGATACGCAGTATTTT,.,TRBV12-3/TRBV12-4,TRBJ2-3,TRBD2
CASSVVPSGSRYTGELFF,TGTGCCAGCAGCGTAGTGCCTAGCGGGAGCCGTTACACCGGGGAGCTGTTTTTT,once,TRBV9,TRBJ2-2,TRBD2
CASSIGQGNRYEQYF,TGTGCCAGCAGTATCGGACAGGGTAACCGCTACGAGCAGTACTTC,.,TRBV6-5,TRBJ2-7,TRBD1
CASSLVPSGRTNEQYF,TGTGCCAGCAGCTTAGTACCTAGCGGGAGGACCAACGAGCAGTACTTC,few,TRBV13,TRBJ2-7,TRBD2
CASSLSGGRVSAETQYF,TGTGCCAGCAGTTTATCGGGGGGCCGTGTCTCTGCAGAGACCCAGTACTTC,.,TRBV27,TRBJ2-5,.
CASSLAGLSREQYF,TGTGCCAGCAGCTTAGCGGGACTAAGTAGGGAGCAGTACTTC,.,TRBV7-2,TRBJ2-7,TRBD2
CASSPGGLQFF,TGTGCCAGCAGCCCTGGGGGGCTGCAGTTCTTC,.,TRBV27,TRBJ2-1,.
CASSLEGGAAYEQYF,TGTGCCAGCAGCTTAGAGGGGGGCGCGGCCTACGAGCAGTACTTC,.,TRBV7-9,TRBJ2-7,.
CASRRDRSEQFF,TGTGCCAGCAGGCGCGATCGTAGTGAGCAGTTCTTC,.,TRBV7-9,TRBJ2-1,.